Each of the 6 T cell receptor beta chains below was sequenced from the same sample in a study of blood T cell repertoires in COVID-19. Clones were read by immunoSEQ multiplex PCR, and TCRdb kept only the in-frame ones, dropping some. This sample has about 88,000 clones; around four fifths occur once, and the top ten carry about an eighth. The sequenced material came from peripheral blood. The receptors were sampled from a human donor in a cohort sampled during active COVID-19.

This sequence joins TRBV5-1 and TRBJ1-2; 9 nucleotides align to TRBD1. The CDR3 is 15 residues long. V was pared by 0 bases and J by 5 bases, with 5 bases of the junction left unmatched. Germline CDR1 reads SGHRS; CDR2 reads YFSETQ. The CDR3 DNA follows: TGCGCCAGCAGCTTGGACAGGGGGCGCGAATATGGCTACACCTTC. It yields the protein CASSLDRGREYGYTF. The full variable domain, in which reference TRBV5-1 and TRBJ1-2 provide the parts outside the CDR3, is KAGVTQTPRYLIKTRGQQVTLSCSPISGHRSVSWYQQTPGQGLQFLFEYFSETQRNKGNFPGRFSGRQFSNSRSEMNVSTLELGDSALYLCASSLDRGREYGYTFGSGTRLTVV.

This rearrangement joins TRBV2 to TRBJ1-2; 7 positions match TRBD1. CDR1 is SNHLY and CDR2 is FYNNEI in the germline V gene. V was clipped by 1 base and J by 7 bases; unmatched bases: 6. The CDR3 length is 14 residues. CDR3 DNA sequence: TGTGCCAGCAGTGAAGTCGGGGACAGAGGTGGCTACACCTTC. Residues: CASSEVGDRGGYTF.

The CDR3 DNA reads as TGTGCCAGCGGGATCCAGGGGGCTACAGCCAAAAACATTCAGTACTTC. The encoded protein is CASGIQGATAKNIQYF. The J gene is TRBJ2-4, the V gene TRBV28; TRBD1 matches at 8 bases. There are 16 residues in the CDR3. The V and J ends lost 8 bases and 0 bases, in that order; junction bases with no gene match: 9. Germline-derived CDR1 and CDR2 are MDHEN and SYDVKM.

The CDR3 DNA reads as TGTGCCAGCAGCCAAGGCCCCGCCGGCTCTAGCCCTATTAATGAGCAGTTCTTC. Translation: CASSQGPAGSSPINEQFF. V usage is TRBV3-1 (or the pseudogene TRBV3-2) and J usage is TRBJ2-1; a weak D match, TRBD2 (5 bases). This CDR3 region has 18 residues. Germline V gives CDR1 LGHDT, CDR2 YNNKEL (reference sequence). Trimming shortened V by 1 base and J by 7 bases, and 23 bases separated the two germline ends.

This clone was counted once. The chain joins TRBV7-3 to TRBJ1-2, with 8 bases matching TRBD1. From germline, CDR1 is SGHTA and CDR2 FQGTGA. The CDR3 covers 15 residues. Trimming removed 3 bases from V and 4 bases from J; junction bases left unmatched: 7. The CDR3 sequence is CASSFGGQGSYGYTF. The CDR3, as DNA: TGTGCCAGCAGCTTCGGAGGACAGGGCAGCTATGGCTACACCTTC.

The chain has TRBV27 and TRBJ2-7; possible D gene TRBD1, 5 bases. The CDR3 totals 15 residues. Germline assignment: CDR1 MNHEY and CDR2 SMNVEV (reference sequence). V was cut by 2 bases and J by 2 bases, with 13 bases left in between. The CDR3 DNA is TGTGCCAGCAGTTTAGGGTCCAGGGCCCCCTACGAGCAGTACTTC. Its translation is CASSLGSRAPYEQYF.